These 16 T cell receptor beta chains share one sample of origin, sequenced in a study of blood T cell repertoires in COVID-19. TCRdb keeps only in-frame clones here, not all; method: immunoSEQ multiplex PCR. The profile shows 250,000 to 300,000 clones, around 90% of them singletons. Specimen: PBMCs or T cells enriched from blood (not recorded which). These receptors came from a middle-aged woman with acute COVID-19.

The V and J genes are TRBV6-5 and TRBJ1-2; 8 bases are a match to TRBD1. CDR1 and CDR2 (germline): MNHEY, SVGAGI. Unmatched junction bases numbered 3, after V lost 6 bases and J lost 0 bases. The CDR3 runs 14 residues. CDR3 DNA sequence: TGTGCCAGCAGGTGGACAGGGACTAACTATGGCTACACCTTC. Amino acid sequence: CASRWTGTNYGYTF.

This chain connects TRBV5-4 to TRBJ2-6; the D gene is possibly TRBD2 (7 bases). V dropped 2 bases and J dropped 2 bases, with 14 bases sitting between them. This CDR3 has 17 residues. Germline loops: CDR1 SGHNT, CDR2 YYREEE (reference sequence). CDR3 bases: TGTGCCAGCAGCTTACAGGGAGGGAGCCCTGGGGCCAACGTCCTGACTTTC. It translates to CASSLQGGSPGANVLTF.

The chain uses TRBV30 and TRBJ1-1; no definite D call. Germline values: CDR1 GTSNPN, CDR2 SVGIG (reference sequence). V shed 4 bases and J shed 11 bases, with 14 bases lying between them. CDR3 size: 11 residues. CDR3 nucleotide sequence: TGTGCCTGGAAGCGCATCCGGTCGGCTTTCTTT. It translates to CAWKRIRSAFF.

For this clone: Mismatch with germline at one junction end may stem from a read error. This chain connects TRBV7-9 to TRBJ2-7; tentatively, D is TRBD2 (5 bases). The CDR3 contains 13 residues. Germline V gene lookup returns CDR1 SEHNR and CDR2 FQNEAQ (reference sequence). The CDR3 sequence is CASSLMGGYAQYF. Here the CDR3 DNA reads TGTGCCAGCAGCTTGATGGGCGGGTACGCGCAGTACTTC.

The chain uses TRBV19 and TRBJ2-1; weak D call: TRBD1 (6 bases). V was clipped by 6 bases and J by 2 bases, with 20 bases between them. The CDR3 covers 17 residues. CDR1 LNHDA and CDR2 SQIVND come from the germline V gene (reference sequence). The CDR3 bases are TGTGCCAGTAGCCCAACGACTCAGGGGCGACCCTACAATGAGCAGTTCTTC. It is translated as CASSPTTQGRPYNEQFF.

The CDR3 DNA reads TGTGCCAGTAGTAGGGGACAGAGCTACGAGCAGTACTTC. Its translation is CASSRGQSYEQYF. This rearrangement joins TRBV19 to TRBJ2-7, with 7 bases fitting TRBD1. The ends lost 4 bases at V and 3 bases at J; junction bases unmatched: 3. CDR1 and CDR2 from the germline V gene are LNHDA and SQIVND (reference sequence). This CDR3 comprises 13 residues.

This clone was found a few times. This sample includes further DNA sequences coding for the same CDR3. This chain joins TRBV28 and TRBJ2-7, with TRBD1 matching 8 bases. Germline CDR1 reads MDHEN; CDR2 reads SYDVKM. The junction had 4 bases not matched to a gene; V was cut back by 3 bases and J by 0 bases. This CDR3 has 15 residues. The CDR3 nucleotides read TGTGCCAGCAGTTTGGCGGGGACAGGCTCCTACGAGCAGTACTTC. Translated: CASSLAGTGSYEQYF.

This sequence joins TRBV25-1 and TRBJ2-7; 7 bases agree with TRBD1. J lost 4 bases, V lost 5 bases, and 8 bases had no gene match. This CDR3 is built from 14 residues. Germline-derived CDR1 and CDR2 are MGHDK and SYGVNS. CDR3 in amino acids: CASSSTGRRYEQYF. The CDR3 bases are TGTGCCAGCAGTTCGACAGGGCGTAGGTACGAGCAGTACTTC.

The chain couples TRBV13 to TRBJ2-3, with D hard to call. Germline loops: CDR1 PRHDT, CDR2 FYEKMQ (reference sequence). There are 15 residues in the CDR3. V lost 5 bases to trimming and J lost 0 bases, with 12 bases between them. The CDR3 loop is CASSPSVRSTDTQYF. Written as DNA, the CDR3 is TGTGCCAGCAGCCCTTCAGTACGAAGCACAGATACGCAGTATTTT.

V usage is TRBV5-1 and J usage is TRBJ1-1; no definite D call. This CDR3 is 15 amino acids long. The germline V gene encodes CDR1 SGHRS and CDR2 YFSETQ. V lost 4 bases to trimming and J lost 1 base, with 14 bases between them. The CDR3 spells CASSQAGSQNTEAFF. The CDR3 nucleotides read TGCGCCAGCAGCCAAGCGGGCAGCCAGAACACTGAAGCTTTCTTT.

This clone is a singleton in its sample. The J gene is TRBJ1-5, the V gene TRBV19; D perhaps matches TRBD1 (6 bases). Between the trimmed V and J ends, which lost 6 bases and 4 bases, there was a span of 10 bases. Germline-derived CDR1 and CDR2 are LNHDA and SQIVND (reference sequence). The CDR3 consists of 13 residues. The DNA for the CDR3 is TGTGCCAGTAGCGGACAGTGGAATCAGCCCCAGCATTTT. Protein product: CASSGQWNQPQHF.

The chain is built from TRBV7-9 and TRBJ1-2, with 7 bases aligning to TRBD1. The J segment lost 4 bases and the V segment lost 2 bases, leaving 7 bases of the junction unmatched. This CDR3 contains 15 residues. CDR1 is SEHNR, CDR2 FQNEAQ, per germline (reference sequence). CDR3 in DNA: TGTGCCAGCAGCTTATCTACAGGGGCTATCTATGGCTACACCTTC. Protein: CASSLSTGAIYGYTF.

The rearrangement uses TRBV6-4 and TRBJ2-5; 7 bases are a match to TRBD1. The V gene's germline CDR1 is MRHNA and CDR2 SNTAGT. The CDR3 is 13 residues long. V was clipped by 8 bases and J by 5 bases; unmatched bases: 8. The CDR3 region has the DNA TGTGCCAGCCGGATGGGGACAGTGGAGACCCAGTACTTC. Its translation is CASRMGTVETQYF.

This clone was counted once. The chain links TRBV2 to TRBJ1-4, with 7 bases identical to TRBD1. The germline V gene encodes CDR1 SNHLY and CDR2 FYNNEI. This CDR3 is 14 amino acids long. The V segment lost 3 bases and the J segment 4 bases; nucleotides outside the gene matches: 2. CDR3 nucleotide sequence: TGTGCCAGCAGTGACGGACAGGTTAATGAAAAACTGTTTTTT. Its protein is CASSDGQVNEKLFF.

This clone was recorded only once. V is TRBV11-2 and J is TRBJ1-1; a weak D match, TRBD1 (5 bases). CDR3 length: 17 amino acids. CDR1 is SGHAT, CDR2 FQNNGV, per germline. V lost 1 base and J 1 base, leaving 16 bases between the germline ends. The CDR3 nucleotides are TGTGCCAGCAGCTTAGCAAGGCCGACAGCAGGGAACACTGAAGCTTTCTTT. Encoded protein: CASSLARPTAGNTEAFF.

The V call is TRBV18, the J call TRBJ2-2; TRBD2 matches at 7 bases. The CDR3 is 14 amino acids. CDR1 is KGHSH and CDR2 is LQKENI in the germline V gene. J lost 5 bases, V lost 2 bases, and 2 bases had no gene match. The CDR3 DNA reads TGTGCCAGCTCACCAAGGCGGGAGACCGGGGAGCTGTTTTTT. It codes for CASSPRRETGELFF.